This T cell receptor beta chain was observed in a study of T cell responses to AZD1222 COVID-19 vaccine. Assay: immunoSEQ multiplex PCR; the TCRdb copy retains only in-frame clones and omits some. The sample carries around 100,000 clones, around 86% recorded once. Looked up from germline, CDR1 is LNHNV and CDR2 is YYDKDF (reference sequence). This CDR3 has 16 residues. Deletions cut 4 bases from V and 0 bases from J, with 14 bases between. Points on this clone: The antigen remains undetermined.

Study-wide results and caveats: In a largely white British group with more females than males, clonal diversity was possibly underestimated. At 160-218 and 743-854, vaccine-associated CD4 TCRs were dominant, and they spanned spike. Only 5 or 6 individuals given AZD1222 were seropositive at baseline.

The sample in question was peripheral blood, obtained on day 0 of AZD1222 vaccination. The clonotype comes from an adult in good health. The chain combines TRBV15 with TRBJ2-3, with D tentatively TRBD1 (6 bases). The CDR3 DNA is TGTGCCACCAGCATCCCAGTCAGGGGCAGCACAGATACGCAGTATTTT. Its translation is CATSIPVRGSTDTQYF. Full variable domain (remainder filled in from reference TRBV15 and TRBJ2-3): DAMVIQNPRYQVTQFGKPVTLSCSQTLNHNVMYWYQQKSSQAPKLLFHYYDKDFNNEADTPDNFQSRRPNTSFCFLDIRSPGLGDTAMYLCATSIPVRGSTDTQYFGPGTRLTVL.